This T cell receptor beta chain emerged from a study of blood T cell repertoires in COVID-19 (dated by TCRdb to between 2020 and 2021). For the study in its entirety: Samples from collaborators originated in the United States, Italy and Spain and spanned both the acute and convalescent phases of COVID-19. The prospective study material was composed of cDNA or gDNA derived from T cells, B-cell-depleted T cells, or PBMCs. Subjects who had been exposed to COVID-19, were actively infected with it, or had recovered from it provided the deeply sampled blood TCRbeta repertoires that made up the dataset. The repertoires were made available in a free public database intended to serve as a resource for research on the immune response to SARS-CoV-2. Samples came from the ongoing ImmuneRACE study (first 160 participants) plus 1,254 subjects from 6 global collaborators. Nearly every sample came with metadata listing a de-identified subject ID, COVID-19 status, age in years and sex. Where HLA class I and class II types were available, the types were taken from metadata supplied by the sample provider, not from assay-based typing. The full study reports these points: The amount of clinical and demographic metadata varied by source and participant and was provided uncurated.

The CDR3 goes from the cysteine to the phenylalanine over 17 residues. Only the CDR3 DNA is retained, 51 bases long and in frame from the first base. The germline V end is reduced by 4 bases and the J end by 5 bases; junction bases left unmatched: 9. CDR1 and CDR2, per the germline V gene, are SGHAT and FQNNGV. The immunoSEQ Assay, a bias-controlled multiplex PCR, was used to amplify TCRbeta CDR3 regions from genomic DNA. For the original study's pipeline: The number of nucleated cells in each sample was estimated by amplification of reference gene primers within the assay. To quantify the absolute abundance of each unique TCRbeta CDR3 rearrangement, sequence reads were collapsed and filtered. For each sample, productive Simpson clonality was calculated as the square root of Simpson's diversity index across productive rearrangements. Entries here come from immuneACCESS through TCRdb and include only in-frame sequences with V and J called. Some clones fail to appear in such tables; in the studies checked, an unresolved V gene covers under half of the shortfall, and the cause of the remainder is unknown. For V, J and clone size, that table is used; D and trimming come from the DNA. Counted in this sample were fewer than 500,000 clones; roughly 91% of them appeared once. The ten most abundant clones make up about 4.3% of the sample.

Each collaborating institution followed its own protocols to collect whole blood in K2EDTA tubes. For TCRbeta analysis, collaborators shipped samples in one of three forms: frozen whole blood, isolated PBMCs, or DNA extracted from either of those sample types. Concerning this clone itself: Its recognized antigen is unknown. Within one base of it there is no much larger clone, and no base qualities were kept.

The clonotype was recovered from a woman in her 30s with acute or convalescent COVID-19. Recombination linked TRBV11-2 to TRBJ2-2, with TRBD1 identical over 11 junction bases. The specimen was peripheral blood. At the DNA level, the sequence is TGTGCCAGCAGCTCACGGACAGGGGGCTCTTGGACCGGGGAGCTGTTTTTT. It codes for CASSSRTGGSWTGELFF.